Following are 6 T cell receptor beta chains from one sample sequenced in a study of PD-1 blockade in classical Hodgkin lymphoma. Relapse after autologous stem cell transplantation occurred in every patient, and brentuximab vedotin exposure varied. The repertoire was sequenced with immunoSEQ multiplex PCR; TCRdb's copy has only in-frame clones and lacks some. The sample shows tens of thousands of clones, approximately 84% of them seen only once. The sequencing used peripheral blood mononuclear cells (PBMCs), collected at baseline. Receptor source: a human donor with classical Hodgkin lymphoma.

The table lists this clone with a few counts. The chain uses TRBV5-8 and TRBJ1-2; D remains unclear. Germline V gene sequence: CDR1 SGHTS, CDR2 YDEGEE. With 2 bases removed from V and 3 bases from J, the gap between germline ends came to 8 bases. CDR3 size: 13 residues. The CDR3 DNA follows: TGTGCCAGCAGCTTAGGCCTGCACTATGGCTACACCTTC. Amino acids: CASSLGLHYGYTF.

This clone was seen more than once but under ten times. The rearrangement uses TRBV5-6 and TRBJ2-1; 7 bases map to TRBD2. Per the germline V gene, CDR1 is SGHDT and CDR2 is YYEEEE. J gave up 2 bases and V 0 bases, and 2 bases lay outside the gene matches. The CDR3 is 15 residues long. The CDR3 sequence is CASSLDGRTYNEQFF. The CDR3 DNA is TGTGCCAGCAGCTTGGACGGGAGGACCTACAATGAGCAGTTCTTC.

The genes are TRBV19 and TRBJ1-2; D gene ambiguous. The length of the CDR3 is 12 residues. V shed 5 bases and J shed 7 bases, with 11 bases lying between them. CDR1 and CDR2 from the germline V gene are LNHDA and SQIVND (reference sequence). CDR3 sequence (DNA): TGTGCCAGTAGTCCCTGGGGTCCTGGCTACACCTTC. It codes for CASSPWGPGYTF.

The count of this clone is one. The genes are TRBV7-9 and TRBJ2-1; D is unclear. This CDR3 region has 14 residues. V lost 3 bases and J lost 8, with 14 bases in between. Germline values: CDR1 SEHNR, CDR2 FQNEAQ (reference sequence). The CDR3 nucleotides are TGTGCCAGCAGCTTTAGGATCCAAGGCGATGAGCAGTTCTTC. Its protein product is CASSFRIQGDEQFF.

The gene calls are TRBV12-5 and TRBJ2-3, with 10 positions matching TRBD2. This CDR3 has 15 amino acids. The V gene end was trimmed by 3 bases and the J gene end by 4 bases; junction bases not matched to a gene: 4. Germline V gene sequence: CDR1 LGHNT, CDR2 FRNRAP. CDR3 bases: TGTGCTAGTGGTTTTTTAGCGGGAGGACCAGATACGCAGTATTTT. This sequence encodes CASGFLAGGPDTQYF.

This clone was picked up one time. CDR3 DNA: TGTGCCAGTAGTAGGGGCGATCTGAACACTGAAGCTTTCTTT. It specifies CASSRGDLNTEAFF. This chain connects TRBV19 to TRBJ1-1; the D gene is possibly TRBD1 (5 bases). V shed 4 bases and J shed 0 bases, with 9 bases lying between them. CDR1 and CDR2 from the germline V gene are LNHDA and SQIVND (reference sequence). This CDR3 spans 14 amino acids.